This T cell receptor beta chain is from a study of T cells after yellow fever vaccination. Turning to this clonotype: Antigen specificity is unknown.

General study points: It was a weaker secondary response, yet one that peaked faster, at day 5 versus 15.

As TCR cDNA was made by 5'RACE template switching, a universal primer site and UMIs were added. TCRdb analysed the 5' RACE reads with MiXCR anew, one entry per CDR3 protein. Seen here are about 320,000 distinct CDR3 sequences, around 4.3% observed once, and the top ten hold 15% to 20%. The clonotype comes from a man between 18 and 35 years old who received the YFV17D yellow fever vaccine. The specimen comprised PBMCs, sampled 15 days after the yellow fever booster vaccination.

CDR3 protein: CASRFNRDGTEAFF. DNA of the CDR3: TGCGCCAGCAGATTTAACAGGGATGGCACTGAAGCTTTCTTT. The chain uses TRBV5-1 and TRBJ1-1; weak D call: TRBD1 (6 bases). Trimming stripped 5 bases from V and 4 bases from J, with 15 bases between. The CDR3 length is 14 residues. The V gene's germline CDR1 is SGHRS and CDR2 YFSETQ. Complete variable domain (other parts from reference TRBV5-1 and TRBJ1-1): KAGVTQTPRYLIKTRGQQVTLSCSPISGHRSVSWYQQTPGQGLQFLFEYFSETQRNKGNFPGRFSGRQFSNSRSEMNVSTLELGDSALYLCASRFNRDGTEAFFGQGTRLTVV.